This T cell receptor beta chain came from a study of blood T cells in healthy people across ages. For the second PCR, which ran for 7 to 11 cycles, a sample-barcoded 5' primer and a J-beta primer mix were used. TCRdb re-called the 5' RACE reads through MiXCR, storing one row per CDR3 protein. The table lists around 1,500,000 distinct CDR3 sequences, 28% of them singletons, with 6.5% to 8.5% in the top ten. Germline CDR1 SQVTM, CDR2 ANQGSEA. V lost 3 bases, J lost 4 bases, and 12 bases lay in between. The CDR3 spans 13 residues. This clonotype is a singleton in its sample. This rearrangement joins TRBV29-1 to TRBJ2-5; the D gene is possibly TRBD2 (5 bases). The receptor's source is a woman aged 25 to 45 in good health. The sample taken for sequencing was blood. The CDR3 loop is CSVEDGGGETQYF. The CDR3 region has the DNA TGCAGCGTTGAGGACGGTGGAGGAGAGACCCAGTACTTC.